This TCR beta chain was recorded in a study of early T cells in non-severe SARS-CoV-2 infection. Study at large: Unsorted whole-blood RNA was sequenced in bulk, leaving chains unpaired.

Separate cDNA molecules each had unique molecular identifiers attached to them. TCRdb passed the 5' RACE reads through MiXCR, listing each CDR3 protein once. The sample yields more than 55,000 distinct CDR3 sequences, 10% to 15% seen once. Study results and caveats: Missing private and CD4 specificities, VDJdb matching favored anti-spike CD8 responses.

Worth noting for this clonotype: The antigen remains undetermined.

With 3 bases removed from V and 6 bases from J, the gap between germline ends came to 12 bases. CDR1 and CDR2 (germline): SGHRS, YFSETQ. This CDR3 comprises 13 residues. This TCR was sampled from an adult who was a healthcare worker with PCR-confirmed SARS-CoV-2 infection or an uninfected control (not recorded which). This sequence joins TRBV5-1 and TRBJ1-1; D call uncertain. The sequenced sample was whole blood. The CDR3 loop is CASSSRVYAEAFF. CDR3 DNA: TGCGCCAGCAGCTCAAGGGTATACGCTGAAGCTTTCTTT. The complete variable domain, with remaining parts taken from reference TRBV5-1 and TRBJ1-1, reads KAGVTQTPRYLIKTRGQQVTLSCSPISGHRSVSWYQQTPGQGLQFLFEYFSETQRNKGNFPGRFSGRQFSNSRSEMNVSTLELGDSALYLCASSSRVYAEAFFGQGTRLTVV.